Each of the 10 T cell receptor beta chains below was sequenced from the same sample in a study of cytomegalovirus exposure and HLA in healthy donors. The PCR ran on 60 Vbeta and 13 Jbeta primers. Profiling relied on immunoSEQ multiplex PCR, and the TCRdb table lists in-frame clones only, not all of them. Found here are 150,000 to 200,000 clones, approximately 11% of them singletons; the top ten hold approximately 8.4%. Sequencing was done on a sample of PBMCs. The receptors here all came from a man aged 45-65 years in good health and CMV-seropositive.

V is TRBV11-3 and J is TRBJ1-3; D ambiguous. Trimming took 6 bases from V and 5 from J, leaving 8 bases between them. The V gene's germline CDR1 is SGHNT and CDR2 YENEEA. This CDR3 comprises 12 residues. Written as DNA, the CDR3 is TGTGCCAGCAGTTCCTCCCGAAACACCATATATTTT. Its translation: CASSSSRNTIYF.

This clone occurred a few times. V usage is TRBV9 and J usage is TRBJ1-4; tentative D call: TRBD1 (6 bases). The germline V gene has CDR1 SGDLS and CDR2 YYNGEE. This CDR3 has 16 amino acids. V shed 0 bases and J shed 0 bases, with 9 bases lying between them. Here the CDR3 reads CASSVGGGTTNEKLFF. CDR3 coding DNA: TGTGCCAGCAGCGTAGGAGGGGGTACAACTAATGAAAAACTGTTTTTT.

The chain links TRBV19 to TRBJ2-1; TRBD2 matches at 10 bases. CDR1 is LNHDA, CDR2 SQIVND, per germline (reference sequence). With V trimmed by 1 base and J by 8 bases, 8 bases remained unmatched. The CDR3 consists of 16 residues. The CDR3 is CASSIASGGPTDEQFF. The DNA for the CDR3 is TGTGCCAGTAGTATAGCTAGCGGGGGTCCCACGGATGAGCAGTTCTTC.

The V and J genes are TRBV11-2 and TRBJ1-5; D is unclear. The germline gives CDR1 SGHAT, CDR2 FQNNGV. Trimming took 0 bases from V and 6 from J, leaving 6 bases between them. The CDR3 has 13 amino acids. This CDR3 is CASSLEQFQPQHF. The CDR3 nucleotides are TGTGCCAGCAGCTTAGAACAGTTTCAGCCCCAGCATTTT.

This clone was seen only a few times. V and J are TRBV27 and TRBJ2-6; 12 bases fit TRBD1. Trimming at V came to 5 bases and at J to 1 base, leaving 3 bases not matched to a gene. Germline lookup yields CDR1 MNHEY and CDR2 SMNVEV (reference sequence). This CDR3 has 17 amino acids. The CDR3 DNA sequence: TGTGCCAGCAGTGGGGACAGGGGGCCATCTGGGGCCAACGTCCTGACTTTC. Translation: CASSGDRGPSGANVLTF.

This sequence joins TRBV7-2 and TRBJ2-3; 9 bases match TRBD2. Trimming at V came to 1 base and at J to 2 bases, leaving 7 bases not matched to a gene. The CDR3 totals 17 residues. The germline CDR1 and CDR2 sequences are SGHTA and FQGNSA. CDR3 nucleotides: TGTGCCAGCAGCTTAGAGGGCGGGGGGGGACCCACAGATACGCAGTATTTT. This encodes CASSLEGGGGPTDTQYF. Full variable domain (rest looked up from reference TRBV7-2 and TRBJ2-3): GAGVSQSPSNKVTEKGKDVELRCDPISGHTALYWYRQSLGQGLEFLIYFQGNSAPDKSGLPSDRFSAERTGGSVSTLTIQRTQQEDSAVYLCASSLEGGGGPTDTQYFGPGTRLTVL.

V gene TRBV5-4 combines with J gene TRBJ2-2; 9 bases agree with TRBD1. The germline CDR1 and CDR2 sequences are SGHNT and YYREEE (reference sequence). The CDR3 totals 16 residues. Trimming at V came to 4 bases and at J to 6 bases, leaving 10 bases not matched to a gene. CDR3 amino acids: CASSPSAGQGPGELFF. The CDR3 region has the DNA TGTGCCAGCAGCCCGTCGGCGGGACAGGGACCCGGGGAGCTGTTTTTT.

There are a few counts of this clone. The V and J genes are TRBV29-1 and TRBJ2-2; D perhaps matches TRBD2 (6 bases). Per germline, CDR1 SQVTM and CDR2 ANQGSEA. V lost 5 bases, J lost 1 base, and 14 bases lay in between. The CDR3 consists of 15 residues. The CDR3 here is CSVSIGTQNTGELFF. CDR3 DNA: TGCAGCGTTTCTATCGGGACTCAGAACACCGGGGAGCTGTTTTTT.

The J gene is TRBJ2-1, the V gene TRBV4-1, with 8 bases aligning to TRBD2. This CDR3 contains 15 residues. Germline V gives CDR1 MGHRA, CDR2 YSYEKL. Trimming cost V 4 bases and J 4 bases; bases outside gene matches: 6. CDR3 bases: TGCGCCAGCAGCCTTCGGGAGGGGGGGTACAATGAGCAGTTCTTC. Its protein product is CASSLREGGYNEQFF.

This chain uses TRBV10-3 with TRBJ1-4; possible D gene TRBD1, 5 bases. Between the trimmed V and J ends, which lost 7 bases and 3 bases, there was a span of 15 bases. CDR1 ENHRY and CDR2 SYGVKD come from the germline V gene. The CDR3 loop spans 15 amino acids. The CDR3 loop reads CAIKNGAGPNEKLFF. The CDR3 coding sequence is TGTGCCATCAAGAATGGGGCAGGACCTAATGAAAAACTGTTTTTT.